Following are 10 T cell receptor beta chains from one sample sequenced in a study of radiotherapy plus CTLA-4 blockade in lung cancer. Produced via immunoSEQ multiplex PCR; TCRdb's table is partial and in-frame only. The sample lists about 60,000 clones, 77% occurring once. This specimen consisted of peripheral blood, obtained from a patient treated with radiotherapy plus ipilimumab. These receptor sequences come from a human donor with non-small cell lung cancer who had a partial response to radiotherapy plus ipilimumab.

This chain uses TRBV19 with TRBJ2-5, with TRBD2 matching 12 bases. In germline, CDR1 is LNHDA, CDR2 SQIVND (reference sequence). CDR3 length: 15 amino acids. The J segment lost 4 bases and the V segment lost 4 bases, leaving 4 bases of the junction unmatched. The CDR3 region has the DNA TGTGCCAGTAGTAACGGACTAGCGGGGCTAGAGACCCAGTACTTC. It is translated as CASSNGLAGLETQYF.

A word on this clone: Other DNA sequences in the same sample also yield this CDR3. V and J are TRBV19 and TRBJ2-7, with no clear D. In germline, CDR1 is LNHDA, CDR2 SQIVND (reference sequence). V lost 3 bases and J lost 3, with 6 bases in between. This CDR3 contains 12 residues. CDR3 in amino acids: CASSISGYEQYF. The DNA of the CDR3 is TGTGCCAGTAGTATTTCGGGCTACGAGCAGTACTTC.

This clone came up a few times. CDR3 amino acids: CASSVVSRGSYNEQFF. CDR3 coding DNA: TGTGCCAGCTCAGTCGTTAGCCGGGGGTCCTACAATGAGCAGTTCTTC. V gene TRBV9 combines with J gene TRBJ2-1; D might be TRBD2 (6 bases). This CDR3 spans 16 amino acids. Trimming took 7 bases from V and 1 from J, leaving 18 bases between them. In germline, CDR1 is SGDLS, CDR2 YYNGEE.

The chain employs TRBV19 and TRBJ2-7, with 10 positions matching TRBD1. Trimming took 8 bases from V and 3 from J; bases not matched to a gene: 10. The CDR3 has 15 residues. CDR1 LNHDA and CDR2 SQIVND come from the germline V gene (reference sequence). For the CDR3, the DNA is TGTGCCAGTTCCTCTCCGGGACAGGGGATCTACGAGCAGTACTTC. Translating it yields CASSSPGQGIYEQYF.

The chain recombines TRBV19 with TRBJ2-7; 9 nucleotides line up with TRBD1. There are 15 residues in the CDR3. Germline trimming cut 5 bases from V and 3 bases from J; bases unmatched to any gene: 8. Germline CDR1 and CDR2: LNHDA and SQIVND (reference sequence). This CDR3 reads CASSFRQGVFYEQYF. As DNA, the CDR3 is TGTGCCAGTAGTTTTCGACAGGGGGTTTTCTACGAGCAGTACTTC.

The chain joins TRBV9 to TRBJ2-3; weak D call: TRBD2 (7 bases). The V and J ends lost 0 bases and 6 bases respectively, with 11 bases between them. Germline CDR1 reads SGDLS; CDR2 reads YYNGEE. CDR3 length: 14 residues. The CDR3 region has the DNA TGTGCCAGCAGCGTAGCGGGGGGCGGTGATACGCAGTATTTT. Its translation: CASSVAGGGDTQYF. The full variable domain, in which reference TRBV9 and TRBJ2-3 provide the parts outside the CDR3, is DSGVTQTPKHLITATGQRVTLRCSPRSGDLSVYWYQQSLDQGLQFLIQYYNGEERAKGNILERFSAQQFPDLHSELNLSSLELGDSALYFCASSVAGGGDTQYFGPGTRLTVL.

This chain connects TRBV19 to TRBJ1-1, with 11 nucleotides matching TRBD1. This CDR3 comprises 14 residues. With 5 bases clipped from V and 12 bases from J, the junction kept 11 bases outside the gene matches. Per the germline V gene, CDR1 is LNHDA and CDR2 is SQIVND (reference sequence). In nucleotides, the CDR3 is TGTGCCAGTAGTCCCTCCGGACAGGGGGCCGGGACTTTCTTT. This translates into CASSPSGQGAGTFF.

A single count supports this clone. CDR3 coding DNA: TGTGCCAGCAGCGTAGCCCCCTCCAGGGACAATGAGCAGTTCTTC. Translating it yields CASSVAPSRDNEQFF. The chain is built from TRBV9 and TRBJ2-1, with D perhaps matching TRBD1 (5 bases). From germline, CDR1 is SGDLS and CDR2 YYNGEE. There are 15 residues in the CDR3. V dropped 0 bases and J dropped 5 bases, with 12 bases sitting between them.

This clone was seen only once. The chain joins TRBV6-5 to TRBJ1-2, with TRBD1 as a possible D gene (6 bases). The germline gives CDR1 MNHEY, CDR2 SVGAGI. This CDR3 spans 15 amino acids. V lost 5 bases, J lost 3 bases, and 16 bases lay in between. The CDR3 coding sequence is TGTGCCAGCAGTCCCGACAGGCCCGACTACTATGGCTACACCTTC. This encodes CASSPDRPDYYGYTF.

The chain joins TRBV11-2 to TRBJ1-5; 10 bases are a match to TRBD1. The ends lost 5 bases at V and 4 bases at J; junction bases unmatched: 8. This CDR3 has 16 amino acids. Germline lookup yields CDR1 SGHAT and CDR2 FQNNGV. For the CDR3, the DNA is TGTGCCAGCAGCCAAGGGGACAGGGGTGCTAATCAGCCCCAGCATTTT. It translates to CASSQGDRGANQPQHF. Full variable domain (rest looked up from reference TRBV11-2 and TRBJ1-5): EAGVAQSPRYKIIEKRQSVAFWCNPISGHATLYWYQQILGQGPKLLIQFQNNGVVDDSQLPKDRFSAERLKGVDSTLKIQPAKLEDSAVYLCASSQGDRGANQPQHFGDGTRLSIL.